The TCR beta chain described here comes from a study of shared clonotypes between healthy human individuals. This clone has only one observation. Germline-derived CDR1 and CDR2 are MNHEY and SMNVEV (reference sequence). This CDR3 comprises 12 residues. Deletions cut 5 bases from V and 12 bases from J, with 14 bases between. Here immunoSEQ multiplex PCR was the method, and the copy in TCRdb shows in-frame clones only, minus some. The sample has about 1.5 million clones, 98% seen once. The TCR was taken from a young man in good health. The gene calls are TRBV27 and TRBJ2-1, with D possibly TRBD2 on 7 matching bases. Sequenced sample: naive CD4+ T cells sorted from blood. Subset given: CD45RA+ positively selected. DNA for the CDR3: TGTGCCAGCAGTCCGGGGGGACAAGCGCAGTTCTTC. Its translation: CASSPGGQAQFF.